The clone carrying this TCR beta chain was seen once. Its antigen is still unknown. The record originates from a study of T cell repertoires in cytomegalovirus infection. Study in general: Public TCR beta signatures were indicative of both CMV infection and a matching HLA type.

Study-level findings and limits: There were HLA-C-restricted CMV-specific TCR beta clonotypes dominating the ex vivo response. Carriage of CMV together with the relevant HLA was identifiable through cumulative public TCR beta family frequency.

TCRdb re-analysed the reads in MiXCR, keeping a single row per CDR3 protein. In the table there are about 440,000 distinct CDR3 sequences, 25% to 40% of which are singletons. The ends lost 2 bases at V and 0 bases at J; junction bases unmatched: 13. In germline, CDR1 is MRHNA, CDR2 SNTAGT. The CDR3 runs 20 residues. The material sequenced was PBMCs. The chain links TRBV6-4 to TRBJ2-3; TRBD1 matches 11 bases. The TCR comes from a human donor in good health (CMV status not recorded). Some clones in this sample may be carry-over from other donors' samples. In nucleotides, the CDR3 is TGTGCCAGCAGTGACCGGTCCCGGGACAGGGGGAACCAAAGCACAGATACGCAGTATTTT. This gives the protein CASSDRSRDRGNQSTDTQYF.